This T cell receptor (beta chain) was documented in a study of blood T cells in healthy people across ages. Study outcomes and limitations: Researchers deemed the diversity estimates from one million T cells underestimates.

Per sample, a minimum of 6 million PBMCs were isolated. No fewer than 5.5 micrograms of total RNA were isolated from every sample. On this clonotype: The target antigen is unknown.

A second PCR, run for roughly 7 to 12 cycles, used a sample-barcoded 5' primer plus a J-beta primer mix. Tagging of each cDNA molecule was performed by a template-switch adaptor with 12 random nucleotides. TCRdb re-analysed the 5' RACE reads in MiXCR, keeping a single row per CDR3 protein. The profile shows hundreds of thousands of distinct CDR3 sequences, less than 35% of them singletons. Sequenced material: blood. This receptor was identified in a woman aged 80 or over in good health.

This CDR3 is CASSKPPRSEAFF. In DNA form, the CDR3 reads TGTGCCAGCAGCAAACCACCGAGGTCTGAAGCTTTCTTT. The chain has TRBV7-2 and TRBJ1-1; D gene ambiguous. Germline V lookup: CDR1 SGHTA, CDR2 FQGNSA. V dropped 5 bases and J dropped 6 bases, with 13 bases sitting between them. The CDR3 covers 13 residues.